This T cell receptor beta chain came from a study of graft-versus-host responses after intestinal transplantation. Germline V gene data show CDR1 as SGHRS and CDR2 as YFSETQ. This CDR3 contains 12 residues. Trimming removed 4 bases from V and 5 bases from J; junction bases left unmatched: 3. Remarks on this clone: Its target is not known.

TCRdb's copy holds only in-frame clones and misses some; the assay was immunoSEQ multiplex PCR. The data show 100,000 or so clones, with roughly 93% seen just once and around 1.1% held by the top ten. The clonotype was recovered from a human donor who was the organ donor for an intestinal transplant. This rearrangement joins TRBV5-1 to TRBJ2-7, with 7 bases fitting TRBD2. The sample consisted of unstimulated CD8+ T cells sorted from spleen or lymph node cells, taken before transplant. The CDR3 loop is CASSAAGDEQYF. As DNA, the CDR3 is TGCGCCAGCAGCGCCGCGGGAGACGAGCAGTACTTC.